These T cell receptor beta chains were read from a single sample in a study of T cell responses to AZD1222 COVID-19 vaccine. Produced via immunoSEQ multiplex PCR; TCRdb's table is partial and in-frame only. This sample yields 100,000 to 150,000 clones, of which approximately 89% are seen a single time; 8.5% to 12% belongs to the top ten. Here the sequenced sample was peripheral blood, taken on day 0 of AZD1222 vaccination. The origin of the receptors is an adult in good health. The CDR3 runs from the conserved cysteine through the conserved F or W. The D gene is left open where the match is weak. Clone sizes are given selectively: once, few, many, or a class where the clone is expanded.

NA	TRBJ2-7	TRBD2	TRBV5-1	TGCGCCAGCAGCCCCAGCGGGGGAACCTACGAGCAGTACTTC	CASSPSGGTYEQYF
NA	TRBJ2-2	TRBD2	TRBV19	TGTGCCAGTAGAGGACTAGCGGGATACGGGGAGCTGTTTTTT	CASRGLAGYGELFF
NA	TRBJ1-1	NA	TRBV5-1	TGCGCCAGCAGGATGGCCGCCTCGGGGGGCAACACTGAAGCTTTCTTT	CASRMAASGGNTEAFF
NA	TRBJ1-3	TRBD1	TRBV7-9	TGTGCCAGCAGCCTGGGACAGAGAGGAAACACCATATATTTT	CASSLGQRGNTIYF
NA	TRBJ1-2	NA	TRBV5-4	TGTGCCAGCACACCGGGACCGGCAGCTAACTATGGCTACACCTTC	CASTPGPAANYGYTF
once	TRBJ1-5	NA	TRBV27	TGTGCCAGCAGTTCACAGGGTTATAGCAATCAGCCCCAGCATTTT	CASSSQGYSNQPQHF
NA	TRBJ2-6	NA	TRBV13	TGTGCCAGCAGCTTAAACTCCAACTCTGGGGCCAACGTCCTGACTTTC	CASSLNSNSGANVLTF
NA	TRBJ2-3	NA	TRBV3-1/TRBV3-2	TGTGCCAGCAGCCAACGCGGGACAGATACGCAGTATTTT	CASSQRGTDTQYF
NA	TRBJ1-2	NA	TRBV5-1	TGCGCCAGCAGCTCTCAGAACTATGGCTACACCTTC	CASSSQNYGYTF
NA	TRBJ1-2	NA	TRBV7-2	TGTGCCAGCAGCTTAAGCCAGGCGGGCGGCTACACCTTC	CASSLSQAGGYTF
NA	TRBJ1-2	NA	TRBV5-5	TGTGCCAGCAGCCTGGACACTTTCGGCTACACCTTC	CASSLDTFGYTF
NA	TRBJ2-7	NA	TRBV5-1	TGCGCCAGCAGCTTGACGGGAGTGGATGAGCAGTACTTC	CASSLTGVDEQYF
NA	TRBJ2-2	NA	TRBV29-1	TGCAGCGCCCGTGGGTTGGGGTTGACCACCGGGGAGCTGTTTTTT	CSARGLGLTTGELFF
NA	TRBJ1-5	TRBD1	TRBV6-5	TGTGCCAGCAGTTCGAACAGGGGACAGCCCCAGCATTTT	CASSSNRGQPQHF
NA	TRBJ1-1	TRBD1	TRBV5-6	TGTGCCTCGGGGGGACAGGGATGGACTGAAGCTTTCTTT	CASGGQGWTEAFF
NA	TRBJ1-6	NA	TRBV7-2	TGTGCCAGCAGCTTAAGGGGGGGCTCCTATAATTCACCCCTCCACTTT	CASSLRGGSYNSPLHF
NA	TRBJ1-3	NA	TRBV7-2	TGTGCCAGCAGCCCAGGACGCGCTTCCTCTGGAAACACCATATATTTT	CASSPGRASSGNTIYF
NA	TRBJ2-1	NA	TRBV7-3	TGTGCCAGCAGCTTGCAGGGTGGAACGGGCAATGAGCAGTTCTTC	CASSLQGGTGNEQFF
NA	TRBJ1-1	NA	TRBV10-3	TGTGCCACCCACCCCGCGGGGTTTGGGAACACTGAAGCTTTCTTT	CATHPAGFGNTEAFF
NA	TRBJ1-1	NA	TRBV5-1	TGCGCCAGCAGCTTGACAGGGCGACAGTCTGAAGCTTTCTTT	CASSLTGRQSEAFF
NA	TRBJ1-1	NA	TRBV10-1	TGCGCCAGCAGTCCCCAACAGGGCACTGAAGCTTTCTTT	CASSPQQGTEAFF
NA	TRBJ2-5	TRBD1	TRBV18	TGTGCCAGCTCACCAGGGACAGGGTCAGAGACCCAGTACTTC	CASSPGTGSETQYF
NA	TRBJ2-1	TRBD1	TRBV3-1/TRBV3-2	TGTGCCAGCAGCCAGGAACAGGGGGCAGAGTTCTTC	CASSQEQGAEFF
NA	TRBJ1-1	TRBD1	TRBV27	TGTGCCAGCAGTCCCCCTCCGACAGGGAATACTGAAGCTTTCTTT	CASSPPPTGNTEAFF
NA	TRBJ2-5	TRBD2	TRBV6-6	TGTGCCAGTGGTGGACTAGCGGGGGGGAACGTTGAGACCCAGTACTTC	CASGGLAGGNVETQYF
NA	TRBJ2-5	TRBD1	TRBV4-3	TGCGCCAGCAGCCAGATTGTCCAGGGGGCGGAAGAGACCCAGTACTTC	CASSQIVQGAEETQYF
NA	TRBJ2-1	TRBD1	TRBV28	TGTGCCAGCAGTCCTAACAGGGGGAGTGAGCAGTTCTTC	CASSPNRGSEQFF
NA	TRBJ2-7	NA	TRBV27	TGTGCCAGCAGTTTAAATGGAGAGGTAGGCGAGCAGTACTTC	CASSLNGEVGEQYF
NA	TRBJ2-5	NA	TRBV11-2	TGTGCCAGCAGCTCCCCAGGGTTCCAAGAGACCCAGTACTTC	CASSSPGFQETQYF
NA	TRBJ1-1	NA	TRBV30	TGTGCCTGGAGTGTATACCGGACATTGAACACTGAAGCTTTCTTT	CAWSVYRTLNTEAFF
once	TRBJ2-7	TRBD1	TRBV5-1	TGCGCCAGCAGAAAGGACAGGGGCAACGAGCAGTACTTC	CASRKDRGNEQYF
NA	TRBJ1-6	NA	TRBV20-1	TGCAGTGCTAGTCCCTCAGGGTTCTCACCCCTCCACTTT	CSASPSGFSPLHF
NA	TRBJ2-1	TRBD1	TRBV7-2	TGTGCCAGCAGCTTTATTAGATCGGGACAGGGGGCCGATGAGCAGTTCTTC	CASSFIRSGQGADEQFF
NA	TRBJ2-5	TRBD1	TRBV7-2	TGTGCCAGCAGCTCCTGGGACAGGGGATGGGAGACCCAGTACTTC	CASSSWDRGWETQYF
NA	TRBJ1-6	NA	TRBV28	TGTGCCAGCAGTTTAGTTACCTCGCCACATAATTCACCCCTCCACTTT	CASSLVTSPHNSPLHF
once	TRBJ2-2	TRBD1	TRBV5-4	TGTGCCAGCAGCTTGGTTTGGACAGGGGAGGCCGGGGAGCTGTTTTTT	CASSLVWTGEAGELFF
NA	TRBJ1-6	TRBD1	TRBV27	TGTGCCAGCAGTTTCGGACAGGGGGCTTCACCCCTCCACTTT	CASSFGQGASPLHF
NA	TRBJ1-3	NA	TRBV28	TGTGCCAGCAGTTCCTTTCAGGCGGCTGGAAACACCATATATTTT	CASSSFQAAGNTIYF
once	TRBJ1-1	TRBD1	TRBV5-1	TGCGCCAGCAGCCTTCAACAGGGGTTGAACACTGAAGCTTTCTTT	CASSLQQGLNTEAFF
NA	TRBJ1-4	NA	TRBV19	TGTGCCAGTAGTAAGAGACAAGCAACTAATGAAAAACTGTTTTTT	CASSKRQATNEKLFF
NA	TRBJ1-2	NA	TRBV19	TGTGCCAGTAGTATAACTGGGGGCTATGGCTACACCTTC	CASSITGGYGYTF
NA	TRBJ1-5	TRBD1	TRBV30	TGTGCCTGGAGTAGGGACAGGGGGCCACACGGCAATCAGCCCCAGCATTTT	CAWSRDRGPHGNQPQHF
NA	TRBJ1-1	NA	TRBV27	TGTGCCAGCAGTTTACAGGGTCTAGGGCGAGCTTTCTTT	CASSLQGLGRAFF
NA	TRBJ1-4	TRBD1	TRBV3-1/TRBV3-2	TGTGCCAGCAGCCAGGGACAGGGATACGAAAAACTGTTTTTT	CASSQGQGYEKLFF
NA	TRBJ1-1	NA	TRBV2	TGTGCCAGCAGTTCCGCAGTGAACACTGAAGCTTTCTTT	CASSSAVNTEAFF